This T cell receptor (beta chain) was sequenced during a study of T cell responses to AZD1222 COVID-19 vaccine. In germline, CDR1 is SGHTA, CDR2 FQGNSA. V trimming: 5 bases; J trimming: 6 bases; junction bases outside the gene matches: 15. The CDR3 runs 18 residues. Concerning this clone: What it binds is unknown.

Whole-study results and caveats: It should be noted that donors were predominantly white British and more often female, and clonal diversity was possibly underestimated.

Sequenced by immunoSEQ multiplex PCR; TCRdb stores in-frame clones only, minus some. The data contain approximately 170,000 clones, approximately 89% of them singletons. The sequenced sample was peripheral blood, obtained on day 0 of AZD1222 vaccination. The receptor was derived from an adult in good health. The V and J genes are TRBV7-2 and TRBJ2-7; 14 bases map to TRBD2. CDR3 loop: CASSPHPGLAGVGSEQYF. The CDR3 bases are TGTGCCAGCAGCCCGCACCCGGGACTAGCGGGGGTGGGGTCCGAGCAGTACTTC.